The clone carrying this TCR beta chain was seen ten or more times. Its antigen remains unidentified. The data derive from a study of T-cell reconstitution after alpha-beta-depleted transplantation in children. General observations from the study: The origin of alpha-beta T cells about two months after transplant was reportedly several hundred expanded graft clones.

Looked up from germline, CDR1 is SGHRS and CDR2 is YFSETQ. The CDR3 length is 15 residues. V shed 2 bases and J shed 6 bases, with 15 bases lying between them. Using unique molecular identifiers, the investigators prepared the TCRbeta library. Via MiXCR, TCRdb re-called the PCR reads, giving one row per CDR3 protein. The sample yields 450,000 to 600,000 distinct CDR3 sequences, 10% to 15% seen once. The chain recombines TRBV5-1 with TRBJ2-1, with D unresolved. Sequencing was performed on PBMCs, mostly from graft donor cells, taken 360 days after TCRalphabeta/CD19-depleted stem cell transplant. This clonotype was sampled from a male patient between 5 and 17 years old who had a stem cell transplant for acute myeloid leukemia, so the T cells may come from the graft donor. CDR3 coding DNA: TGCGCCAGCAGCTTTTACCCTGGAGTGGGCAATGAGCAGTTCTTC. Translated: CASSFYPGVGNEQFF.